The 29 T cell receptor beta chains reported below all come from one sample, sequenced in a study of identical twins. TCRdb redid the calling of the 5' RACE reads with MiXCR, one entry per CDR3 protein. This table holds fewer than 650,000 distinct CDR3 sequences, under 8.5% found once. This sample also belongs to another study, concerning yellow fever vaccine responses in identical twins.

The sample consisted of PBMCs. These receptor sequences come from a woman between 18 and 29 years old in good health.

The V and J genes are TRBV2 and TRBJ2-3; the D gene is possibly TRBD2 (5 bases). The ends were cut back, 1 base at V and 1 base at J, with 9 bases in the middle. The V gene's germline CDR1 is SNHLY and CDR2 FYNNEI. This CDR3 has 15 residues. CDR3 loop: CASSEGWTGTDTQYF. The CDR3 DNA reads as TGTGCCAGCAGTGAAGGGTGGACTGGCACAGATACGCAGTATTTT.

The chain links TRBV29-1 to TRBJ2-1, with a weak D call TRBD2 (7 bases). The CDR3 contains 13 residues. CDR1 is SQVTM and CDR2 is ANQGSEA in the germline V gene. Trimming stripped 7 bases from V and 9 bases from J, with 19 bases between. The CDR3 region is CSASWGGPSEQFF. CDR3 sequence (DNA): TGCAGCGCATCTTGGGGGGGGCCGAGTGAGCAGTTCTTC.

This clonotype was observed many times. J is TRBJ2-5 and V is TRBV27; 7 nucleotides align to TRBD1. CDR1 MNHEY and CDR2 SMNVEV come from the germline V gene (reference sequence). V lost 5 bases, J lost 3 bases, and 9 bases stayed unmatched. This CDR3 comprises 15 residues. CDR3 nucleotides: TGTGCCAGCAGTCCCCGGACAGGATGGAAAGAGACCCAGTACTTC. This codes for CASSPRTGWKETQYF.

The V gene is TRBV10-3, the J gene TRBJ1-5; 7 positions match TRBD1. CDR1 ENHRY and CDR2 SYGVKD come from the germline V gene. The V and J ends lost 5 bases and 2 bases, in that order; junction bases with no gene match: 3. The CDR3 extends over 14 amino acids. CDR3 protein: CAISLDRGNQPQHF. CDR3 coding DNA: TGTGCCATCAGTTTAGACAGGGGCAATCAGCCCCAGCATTTT.

The V gene is TRBV24-1, the J gene TRBJ2-1; D is possibly TRBD1 or TRBD2 (6 bases each). V gave up 3 bases and J gave up 6 bases, with 17 bases separating them. This CDR3 comprises 16 residues. Germline V CDR1 and CDR2: KGHDR, SFDVKD. The CDR3 nucleotides are TGTGCCACCAGTGATAGGGAGGACAGCCTCGGCAATGAGCAGTTCTTC. It codes for CATSDREDSLGNEQFF.

The sample holds a few counts of this clonotype. The CDR3 DNA sequence: TGTGCCAGCAGCACTAACCTAGGAGACAGGGGGCGTCGGAATCAGCCCCAGCATTTT. Its translation is CASSTNLGDRGRRNQPQHF. The rearrangement joins TRBV21-1 to TRBJ1-5; the DNA was not used to check the table's D call, TRBD1. TRBV21-1 is classified as a pseudogene. This CDR3 is built from 19 residues.

The chain recombines TRBV20-1 with TRBJ2-1; D might be TRBD1 (5 bases). CDR1 and CDR2 from the germline V gene are DFQATT and SNEGSKA (reference sequence). V gave up 3 bases and J gave up 0 bases, with 9 bases separating them. CDR3 length equals 14 residues. The CDR3 region is CSASGALSYNEQFF. CDR3 DNA: TGCAGTGCTAGTGGGGCCCTCTCCTACAATGAGCAGTTCTTC.

The chain carries TRBV7-9 and TRBJ2-3; TRBD2 agrees at 14 bases. CDR3 length: 17 amino acids. The germline V gene encodes CDR1 SEHNR and CDR2 FQNEAQ (reference sequence). Unmatched junction bases numbered 6, after V lost 5 bases and J lost 2 bases. The CDR3 reads CASSRGLAGGLTDTQYF. For the CDR3, the DNA is TGTGCCAGCAGCCGCGGACTAGCGGGGGGCCTCACAGATACGCAGTATTTT.

This clonotype occurred many times. This chain links TRBV10-2 with TRBJ2-1, with 8 bases lining up with TRBD2. Losses at the gene ends were 3 bases for V and 6 bases for J; bases not matched to a gene: 4. CDR1 WSHSY and CDR2 SAAADI come from the germline V gene. This CDR3 is 14 amino acids long. CDR3 amino acids: CASSDAGGSNEQFF. The DNA of the CDR3 is TGCGCCAGCAGTGACGCGGGGGGCAGCAATGAGCAGTTCTTC.

The V and J genes are TRBV28 and TRBJ2-3; 7 nucleotides agree with TRBD2. The CDR3 sequence is 16 residues long. The ends lost 8 bases at V and 4 bases at J; junction bases unmatched: 15. Germline V gene lookup returns CDR1 MDHEN and CDR2 SYDVKM. The chain's CDR3 is CASFSGEGEAADTQYF. The CDR3 coding sequence is TGTGCCAGCTTCAGCGGGGAGGGAGAGGCCGCAGATACGCAGTATTTT.

At least ten counts were recorded for this clonotype. This rearrangement joins TRBV5-1 to TRBJ1-5; D may be TRBD1 (5 bases). Trimming pared 4 bases from V and 3 bases from J, leaving 11 bases between. Germline V gene data show CDR1 as SGHRS and CDR2 as YFSETQ. The CDR3 consists of 14 residues. This CDR3 reads CASSLGPNNQPQHF. The CDR3 coding sequence is TGCGCCAGCAGCCTGGGACCGAACAATCAGCCCCAGCATTTT. Looking up the rest from reference TRBV5-1 and TRBJ1-5 gives the full variable domain: KAGVTQTPRYLIKTRGQQVTLSCSPISGHRSVSWYQQTPGQGLQFLFEYFSETQRNKGNFPGRFSGRQFSNSRSEMNVSTLELGDSALYLCASSLGPNNQPQHFGDGTRLSIL.

CDR3 region: CASTVGMKGEQYF. For the CDR3, the DNA is TGTGCCAGCACTGTAGGGATGAAGGGCGAGCAGTACTTC. The rearrangement joins TRBV28 to TRBJ2-7; unclear D gene. V was pared by 7 bases and J by 6 bases, with 16 bases between. Germline-derived CDR1 and CDR2 are MDHEN and SYDVKM. The CDR3 length is 13 residues.

This chain connects TRBV10-1 to TRBJ2-7; 8 bases align to TRBD2. CDR3 length equals 18 residues. V shed 3 bases, J shed 3 bases, and the junction held 16 bases outside the gene matches. The germline gives CDR1 WNHNN, CDR2 SYGVQD (reference sequence). The CDR3 DNA follows: TGCGCCAGCAGTGAAGGTTTTTTTCCCGGGACTAGTATCTACGAGCAGTACTTC. Translating gives CASSEGFFPGTSIYEQYF.

The chain couples TRBV25-1 to TRBJ2-7; TRBD2 matches at 12 bases. Trimming took 3 bases from V and 2 from J; bases not matched to a gene: 5. CDR3 length: 16 amino acids. Per germline, CDR1 MGHDK and CDR2 SYGVNS. The CDR3 DNA reads as TGTGCCAGCAGTGAGCCGGGACTAGCGGGCACCTACGAGCAGTACTTC. Amino acids: CASSEPGLAGTYEQYF.

The rearrangement links TRBV11-3 to TRBJ2-3, with TRBD2 matching over 8 bases. Germline V gives CDR1 SGHNT, CDR2 YENEEA. The CDR3 covers 15 residues. Unmatched junction bases numbered 3, after V lost 0 bases and J lost 4 bases. The CDR3 coding sequence is TGTGCCAGCAGCTTAGATCCGGGACTAGCAGATACGCAGTATTTT. Its protein product is CASSLDPGLADTQYF.

This clonotype turned up a few times. The CDR3: CASSYDTPPGTQYF. CDR3 DNA sequence: TGTGCCAGCAGTTATGATACCCCGCCGGGGACCCAGTACTTC. This chain connects TRBV6-5 to TRBJ2-5; D gene ambiguous. Germline V gives CDR1 MNHEY, CDR2 SVGAGI. V lost 3 bases and J 7 bases, leaving 15 bases between the germline ends. CDR3 length equals 14 residues.

This clonotype was recorded a few times. The chain joins TRBV29-1 to TRBJ2-1, with D maybe TRBD1 (6 bases). The V gene's germline CDR1 is SQVTM and CDR2 ANQGSEA. The V and J ends lost 8 bases and 4 bases respectively, with 18 bases between them. The CDR3 is 14 residues long. CDR3: CSTLQGQPYNEQFF. The DNA for the CDR3 is TGCAGCACTTTACAGGGACAACCTTACAATGAGCAGTTCTTC.

This clonotype occurred many times. V and J are TRBV3-1 and TRBJ1-1; D is ambiguous. Germline CDR1 and CDR2: LGHDT and YNNKEL (reference sequence). The CDR3 is 15 amino acids. Trimming left V 1 base short and J 0 bases short, with 9 bases between. The CDR3 DNA reads TGTGCCAGCAGCCAAGTCGATGAAGTGAACACTGAAGCTTTCTTT. Encoded protein: CASSQVDEVNTEAFF.

This clonotype was observed at least ten times. This chain links TRBV4-1 with TRBJ2-5, with D unclear. This CDR3 spans 15 amino acids. The V and J ends lost 3 bases and 5 bases respectively, with 16 bases between them. From germline, CDR1 is MGHRA and CDR2 YSYEKL. The chain's CDR3 is CASSQYAKVSETQYF. For the CDR3, the DNA is TGCGCCAGCAGCCAGTATGCGAAGGTTTCGGAGACCCAGTACTTC.

This clonotype was counted ten times or more. This chain uses TRBV15 with TRBJ2-2; D possibly corresponds to TRBD2 (6 bases). The CDR3 spans 16 residues. With 5 bases removed from V and 1 base from J, the gap between germline ends came to 14 bases. Germline V CDR1 and CDR2: LNHNV, YYDKDF (reference sequence). The chain's CDR3 is CATSGLADLNTGELFF. CDR3 nucleotide sequence: TGTGCCACCAGCGGATTAGCGGACCTGAACACCGGGGAGCTGTTTTTT.

This chain joins TRBV11-3 and TRBJ2-5; a possible D gene is TRBD2 (6 bases). The germline V and J ends were trimmed by 4 bases and 6 bases, with 15 bases remaining between them. Looked up from germline, CDR1 is SGHNT and CDR2 is YENEEA. The CDR3 has 14 residues. For the CDR3, the DNA is TGTGCCAGCAGCTATATAGCGGAGGAAAAGACCCAGTACTTC. Translating it yields CASSYIAEEKTQYF.

The chain links TRBV6-2 or TRBV6-3 to TRBJ2-5; D call uncertain. CDR1 and CDR2 from the germline V gene are MNHEY and SVGEGT. The V gene lost 7 bases and the J gene lost 3 bases, with 12 bases spanning the gap. The CDR3 spans 13 residues. The CDR3 region has the DNA TGTGCCAGCACCCACGGGTGGAAAGAGACCCAGTACTTC. Its translation is CASTHGWKETQYF.

There are many counts of this clonotype. The gene calls are TRBV3-1 and TRBJ2-2; 11 bases map to TRBD1. CDR1 is LGHDT and CDR2 is YNNKEL in the germline V gene (reference sequence). This CDR3 contains 16 residues. V gave up 3 bases and J gave up 6 bases; unmatched junction bases: 6. The CDR3, as DNA: TGTGCCAGCAGCCATCGGACAGGGGGCTTACCCGGGGAGCTGTTTTTT. This sequence encodes CASSHRTGGLPGELFF.

This chain uses TRBV27 with TRBJ1-2, with D possibly being TRBD1 (5 bases). Germline V CDR1 and CDR2: MNHEY, SMNVEV (reference sequence). The CDR3 is 13 residues long. V lost 6 bases and J 0 bases, leaving 8 bases between the germline ends. CDR3 nucleotides: TGTGCCAGCAGGGGGACCCCTAACTATGGCTACACCTTC. This sequence encodes CASRGTPNYGYTF.

This clonotype was seen repeatedly, ten times or more. The V and J genes are TRBV5-5 and TRBJ2-2; D is unclear. This CDR3 region has 14 residues. The germline CDR1 and CDR2 sequences are SGHKS and YYEKEE (reference sequence). V was pared by 4 bases and J by 1 base, with 8 bases between. As DNA, the CDR3 is TGTGCCAGCAGCCCCCCCAAGAACACCGGGGAGCTGTTTTTT. It encodes CASSPPKNTGELFF.

This clonotype has at least ten counts. The J gene is TRBJ2-1, the V gene TRBV20-1; 8 nucleotides agree with TRBD2. Germline V CDR1 and CDR2: DFQATT, SNEGSKA (reference sequence). This CDR3 is 13 amino acids long. V lost 6 bases, J lost 3 bases, and 4 bases stayed unmatched. The CDR3 loop reads CSAIAGSYNEQFF. The CDR3 region has the DNA TGCAGTGCAATAGCGGGGAGCTACAATGAGCAGTTCTTC.

This clonotype has only a few counts. The chain recombines TRBV15 with TRBJ2-7; D perhaps matches TRBD2 (7 bases). Looked up from germline, CDR1 is LNHNV and CDR2 is YYDKDF (reference sequence). This CDR3 region has 16 residues. V was cut by 3 bases and J by 0 bases, with 15 bases left in between. CDR3 loop: CATSSPGDYPSYEQYF. CDR3 DNA: TGTGCCACCAGCAGTCCAGGGGACTACCCCTCCTACGAGCAGTACTTC.

This clonotype occurred many times. The rearrangement uses TRBV20-1 and TRBJ1-2, with 8 bases matching TRBD1. The ends lost 6 bases at V and 5 bases at J; junction bases unmatched: 11. Germline CDR1 and CDR2: DFQATT and SNEGSKA (reference sequence). CDR3 length: 14 amino acids. CDR3 bases: TGCAGTGCCCCGACCCCGACAGGGGAGTATGGCTACACCTTC. Translated, it gives CSAPTPTGEYGYTF.

This clonotype has more than one count but fewer than ten. The V call is TRBV5-1, the J call TRBJ2-3; 7 nucleotides match TRBD1. CDR3 length equals 16 residues. Germline V gives CDR1 SGHRS, CDR2 YFSETQ. Trimming cost V 3 bases and J 4 bases; bases outside gene matches: 11. The CDR3 reads CASSSRPRGSADTQYF. The CDR3 bases are TGCGCCAGCAGCTCACGCCCCAGGGGGAGCGCAGATACGCAGTATTTT. Full variable domain (outside the CDR3, taken from reference TRBV5-1 and TRBJ2-3): KAGVTQTPRYLIKTRGQQVTLSCSPISGHRSVSWYQQTPGQGLQFLFEYFSETQRNKGNFPGRFSGRQFSNSRSEMNVSTLELGDSALYLCASSSRPRGSADTQYFGPGTRLTVL.